A selection of T cell receptor beta chains follows, all from one sample in a study of T-cell memory formation after mild COVID-19. Via MiXCR, TCRdb re-called the 5' RACE reads, giving one row per CDR3 protein. The top ten clones hold approximately 12% of a sample with hundreds of thousands of distinct CDR3 sequences, roughly 25% of them seen once. The material sequenced was PBMCs or a T cell subset sorted from them (not recorded which). The receptors were gathered from an adult woman who had mild COVID-19 (a few samples of this study predate the infection). Cell type and time point are not known. Each CDR3 is given with its conserved first and last residue. A D gene is named only where the DNA matches it firmly. For some rows the clone size is stated as once, few or many, or as a class when expanded; others skip it.

>.|few|TRBV6-5|TRBJ2-3
TGTGCCAGCAGTTACGAGAGGGACATGAGCACAGATACGCAGTATTTT
CASSYERDMSTDTQYF
>.|.|TRBV5-6|TRBJ2-4
TGTGCCAGCAGCTCGTACAAGGCCAAAAACATTCAGTACTTC
CASSSYKAKNIQYF
>.|few|TRBV3-1|TRBJ2-2
TGTGCCAGCAGCCAAGACCATCCCTGGGGCACCGGGGAGCTGTTTTTT
CASSQDHPWGTGELFF
>.|.|TRBV4-1|TRBJ2-2
TGCGCCAGCAGCCAAAAGACCGGGTGGAACACCGGGGAGCTGTTTTTT
CASSQKTGWNTGELFF
>.|.|TRBV5-1|TRBJ1-6
TGCGCCAGCAGCTTGAGGTGGGGGACACCCAAAACGGCACCCCTCCACTTT
CASSLRWGTPKTAPLHF
>TRBD1|many|TRBV5-5|TRBJ2-7
TGTGCCAGCAGCTCACCGGGACAGGGATCTTACGAGCAGTACTTC
CASSSPGQGSYEQYF
>TRBD1|.|TRBV3-1|TRBJ1-1
TGTGCCAGCAGGAGGGACAGGGACACTGAAGCTTTCTTT
CASRRDRDTEAFF
>.|few|TRBV20-1|TRBJ2-4
TGCAGTGCTCGTACTGCGGGAGCCAAAAACATTCAGTACTTC
CSARTAGAKNIQYF
>.|once|TRBV6-5|TRBJ2-1
TGTGCCAGCAGAATAGGGGTCTTCGGTGCAAATGAGCAGTTCTTC
CASRIGVFGANEQFF
>.|few|TRBV5-1|TRBJ1-3
TGCGCCAGCAGTGCTAGTGGCGGGTACTCTGGAAACACCATATATTTT
CASSASGGYSGNTIYF
>.|few|TRBV12-3/TRBV12-4|TRBJ2-1
TGTGCCAGCAGGGGGGCGGGGGCCGATGAGCAGTTCTTC
CASRGAGADEQFF
>TRBD1|once|TRBV7-2|TRBJ2-6
TGTGCCAGCTATACCCACAGGGGGCAGGGGGCCAACGTCCTGACTTTC
CASYTHRGQGANVLTF
>.|.|TRBV2|TRBJ2-5
TGTGCCAGCAGACGGGTTCTCGAGACCCAGTACTTC
CASRRVLETQYF
>.|.|TRBV2|TRBJ2-2
TGTGCCAGCAGGGAAGATTTTTCAGGGGAGCTGTTTTTT
CASREDFSGELFF
>TRBD2|few|TRBV11-3|TRBJ2-1
TGTGCCAGCAGCTTAGCGGGCGGGAGTGGGAATGAGCAGTTCTTC
CASSLAGGSGNEQFF
>.|.|TRBV19|TRBJ2-7
TGTGCCAGTAGTAGAAGGCCGGAGGGGGAGCAGTACTTC
CASSRRPEGEQYF
>TRBD1|few|TRBV11-2|TRBJ2-2
TGTGCCAGCAGCTTAGAGACAGGGTTAAACGGGGAGCTGTTTTTT
CASSLETGLNGELFF
>.|.|TRBV4-1|TRBJ2-2
TGCGCCAGCAGCCAACTGGAGGCAGAACAGAACACCGGGGAGCTGTTTTTT
CASSQLEAEQNTGELFF
>.|.|TRBV28|TRBJ2-2
TGTGCCAGCACCCCCTCGGAGCACCATCTACCCCGAAACTCCCGGGTGAACACCGGGGAGCTGTTTTTT
CASTPSEHHLPRNSRVNTGELFF
>.|few|TRBV7-2|TRBJ2-1
TGTGCCAGCCGCTTGGAGGGAGGCCCCGGGGATGAGCAGTTCTTC
CASRLEGGPGDEQFF
>.|few|TRBV15|TRBJ2-1
TGTGCCACCAGCGATTTCTCCGGGACGGTCGATGAGCAGTTCTTC
CATSDFSGTVDEQFF
>TRBD2|.|TRBV5-6|TRBJ2-3
TGTGCCAGCAGCCTGGGACGGGAGACTAGCAAAGATACGCAGTATTTT
CASSLGRETSKDTQYF
>.|few|TRBV19|TRBJ1-2
TGTGCCAGTAGTATCTTCCCAGGGGTTCTGGGCTACACCTTC
CASSIFPGVLGYTF
>.|.|TRBV7-9|TRBJ2-7
TGTGCCAGCAGCTTAGGGGGACACCCCTTCTCCTACGAGCAGTACTTC
CASSLGGHPFSYEQYF
>TRBD2|few|TRBV20-1|TRBJ2-1
TGCAGTGCTAGGGGGTTTATAGCTGGCGGGAGGGCCCTTAGCGATGAGCAGTTCTTC
CSARGFIAGGRALSDEQFF
>TRBD2|few|TRBV5-6|TRBJ2-2
TGTGCCAGCAGCTTGGGACTAGCGGGAGGGCTAGCGGAGCTGTTTTTT
CASSLGLAGGLAELFF
>TRBD1|.|TRBV7-2|TRBJ2-7
TGTGCCAGCACCGGACAGGGGGCGCGAATCTACGAGCAGTACTTC
CASTGQGARIYEQYF
>.|.|TRBV7-3|TRBJ1-2
TGTGCCAGCAGCTTGTCGTCCGTTCGGGGGTCGTATGGCTACACCTTC
CASSLSSVRGSYGYTF
>.|.|TRBV25-1|TRBJ2-4
TGTGCCAGCAGTGAACCTAGCGTTGCCAAAAACATTCAGTACTTC
CASSEPSVAKNIQYF
>.|few|TRBV2|TRBJ2-7
TGTGCCAGCAGTGTTACCGAATCCTACGAGCAGTACTTC
CASSVTESYEQYF
>.|.|TRBV24-1|TRBJ2-5
TGTGCCACGTCACGAAGGGGGCAAGAGACCCAGTACTTC
CATSRRGQETQYF
>TRBD1|.|TRBV12-3/TRBV12-4|TRBJ2-2
TGTGCCAGCAGTTTAAGGGACAGGGGACGCACCGGGGAGCTGTTTTTT
CASSLRDRGRTGELFF
>.|.|TRBV9|TRBJ1-1
TGTGCCAGCAGCGTAAACCCCTCAGGGAACACTGAAGCTTTCTTT
CASSVNPSGNTEAFF